The TCR beta chain under discussion was sequenced for a study of T cells in Graves' hyperthyroidism and ophthalmopathy. For the study at large: Peripheral blood specimens were obtained at initial diagnosis, prior to any treatment. Points from the study as a whole: The model forecast ophthalmopathy, anticipating it by a median about 6.5 months before onset. Blood also carried most thyroid clonotypes expanded above 0.001.

Hyperthyroidism had been newly diagnosed in patients aged 18 to 65, and its duration was under 2 months. Amplification of TCR beta CDR3 regions was performed using RNA transcripts as template. A set of HTBI primers served as the primers for a first-round RT-PCR of the TCR CDR3. MiXCR was run by TCRdb on the multiplex PCR reads, yielding one entry per CDR3 protein. In the table there are fewer than 850,000 distinct CDR3 sequences, roughly 17% of which are singletons. V dropped 3 bases and J dropped 6; count of bases not matched to a gene: 18. The CDR3 loop spans 19 amino acids. CDR1 is SEHNR and CDR2 is FQNEAQ in the germline V gene (reference sequence). This clonotype has a count of ten or more. Its target is not known.

Sequencing used blood. The receptor was isolated from a man aged 50 to 59 with Graves' hyperthyroidism. The V and J genes are TRBV7-9 and TRBJ2-1, with TRBD1 identical over 9 bases. In DNA, the CDR3 is TGTGCCAGCAGCTTGGCCCGGGACAGGGATTTAGGGTTGGGCAATGAGCAGTTCTTC. Its translation is CASSLARDRDLGLGNEQFF.